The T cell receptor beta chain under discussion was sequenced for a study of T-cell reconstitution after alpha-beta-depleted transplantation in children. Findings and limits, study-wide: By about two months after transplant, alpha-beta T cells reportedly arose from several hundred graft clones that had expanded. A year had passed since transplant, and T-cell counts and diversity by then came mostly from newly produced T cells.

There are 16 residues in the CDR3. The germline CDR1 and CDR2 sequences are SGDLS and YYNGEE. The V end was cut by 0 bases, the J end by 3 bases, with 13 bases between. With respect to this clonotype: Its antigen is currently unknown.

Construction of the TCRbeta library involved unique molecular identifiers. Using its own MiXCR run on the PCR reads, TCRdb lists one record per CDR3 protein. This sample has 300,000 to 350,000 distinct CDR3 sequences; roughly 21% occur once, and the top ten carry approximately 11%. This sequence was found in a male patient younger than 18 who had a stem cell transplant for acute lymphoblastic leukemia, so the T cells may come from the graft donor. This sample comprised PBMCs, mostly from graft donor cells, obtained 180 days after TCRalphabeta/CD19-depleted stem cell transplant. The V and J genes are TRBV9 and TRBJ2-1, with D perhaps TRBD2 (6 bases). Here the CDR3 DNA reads TGTGCCAGCAGCGTAGAGGATTCGCGGGGCTACAATGAGCAGTTCTTC. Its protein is CASSVEDSRGYNEQFF.